Listed below are T cell receptor beta chains from one sample, sequenced in a study of blood T cells in healthy people across ages. TCRdb recomputed calls from the 5' RACE reads with MiXCR, one row per CDR3 protein. The sample has 1.5 million or so distinct CDR3 sequences; roughly two fifths are singletons. The specimen sequenced was blood. The origin of the receptors is a woman in her late teens or twenties in good health. Both conserved end residues are part of each CDR3. The D gene is left open where the match is weak. The size field is filled for only some rows; it gives once, few, many or a size class.

.	TRBJ2-1	few	TRBV2	CASNAGWAGNEQFF	TGTGCCAGCAATGCGGGTTGGGCGGGTAATGAGCAGTTCTTC
TRBD1	TRBJ2-3	.	TRBV7-2	CASSPDREDTQYF	TGTGCCAGCAGCCCGGACAGGGAAGATACGCAGTATTTT
.	TRBJ2-7	.	TRBV20-1	CSARGLSSYNEQYF	TGCAGTGCCAGGGGACTTAGCTCCTACAATGAGCAGTACTTC
TRBD1	TRBJ1-5	.	TRBV20-1	CSARDRGQGVQPQHF	TGCAGTGCTAGAGATCGGGGACAGGGAGTTCAGCCCCAGCATTTT
.	TRBJ2-5	.	TRBV6-2/TRBV6-3	CASSYRSFQETQYF	TGTGCCAGCAGTTATAGGAGCTTCCAAGAGACCCAGTACTTC
.	TRBJ2-3	few	TRBV20-1	CSATRGAVGTDTQYF	TGCAGTGCTACCCGAGGGGCGGTGGGCACAGATACGCAGTATTTT
.	TRBJ1-1	.	TRBV29-1	CSVSGRPNTEAFF	TGCAGCGTTTCCGGACGGCCAAACACTGAAGCTTTCTTT
TRBD2	TRBJ2-1	.	TRBV3-1	CASSRATSGRVLNEQFF	TGTGCCAGCAGCCGAGCAACTAGCGGGAGGGTCCTCAATGAGCAGTTCTTC
.	TRBJ1-1	.	TRBV10-3	CAIQARVENTEAFF	TGTGCCATTCAAGCCAGGGTGGAGAACACTGAAGCTTTCTTT
.	TRBJ1-2	many	TRBV29-1	CSVVVRGGYTF	TGCAGCGTTGTTGTCAGGGGTGGCTACACCTTC
.	TRBJ1-5	.	TRBV12-3/TRBV12-4	CASSKGGNQPQHF	TGTGCCAGCAGTAAGGGGGGTAATCAGCCCCAGCATTTT
TRBD2	TRBJ2-1	.	TRBV20-1	CSARVSGGQGSYNEQFF	TGCAGTGCTAGAGTGTCGGGGGGGCAAGGCTCCTACAATGAGCAGTTCTTC
TRBD2	TRBJ2-3	.	TRBV12-3/TRBV12-4	CASSPGALAGASTDTQYF	TGTGCCAGCAGTCCGGGGGCCCTAGCGGGGGCCAGCACAGATACGCAGTATTTT
.	TRBJ2-2	.	TRBV20-1	CSARGGLATELFF	TGCAGTGCTAGAGGCGGGCTAGCGACGGAGCTGTTTTTT
TRBD1	TRBJ1-2	.	TRBV7-9	CASSLRTGVSYGYTF	TGTGCCAGCAGCCTCAGAACAGGGGTTAGCTATGGCTACACCTTC
TRBD2	TRBJ2-7	many	TRBV3-1	CASSPLSGSPHEQYF	TGTGCCAGCAGCCCTCTTAGCGGGAGCCCCCACGAGCAGTACTTC
.	TRBJ2-7	.	TRBV20-1	CSASRSTYEQYF	TGCAGTGCTAGCCGGAGCACATACGAGCAGTACTTC
.	TRBJ2-1	few	TRBV27	CASSRLGRHSNEQFF	TGTGCCAGCAGTCGTCTAGGGAGGCACTCCAATGAGCAGTTCTTC
TRBD2	TRBJ2-3	few	TRBV6-2/TRBV6-3	CASSFSPSGGGGDTQYF	TGTGCCAGCAGTTTCTCCCCGAGCGGGGGAGGGGGAGATACGCAGTATTTT
.	TRBJ2-7	few	TRBV4-3	CASSQIRDFYEQYF	TGCGCCAGCAGCCAGATAAGGGATTTCTACGAGCAGTACTTC
TRBD2	TRBJ2-3	.	TRBV20-1	CSANLAGEPDTQYF	TGCAGTGCTAATCTAGCGGGAGAACCAGATACGCAGTATTTT
.	TRBJ2-5	few	TRBV7-9	CASAGPQETQYF	TGTGCCAGCGCCGGACCTCAAGAGACCCAGTACTTC
.	TRBJ2-1	.	TRBV5-1	CASSLHGGAVNEQFF	TGCGCCAGCAGCTTGCATGGGGGGGCCGTCAATGAGCAGTTCTTC
TRBD2	TRBJ2-3	.	TRBV3-1	CASSRWTSGYTDTQYF	TGTGCCAGCAGTCGTTGGACTAGCGGCTACACAGATACGCAGTATTTT
.	TRBJ2-5	.	TRBV20-1	CSARGVRGGEAGTQYF	TGCAGTGCTAGAGGCGTCAGGGGCGGGGAAGCAGGGACCCAGTACTTC
.	TRBJ1-5	many	TRBV4-2	CASSTQGRQPQHF	TGTGCCAGCAGCACACAGGGACGGCAGCCCCAGCATTTT
.	TRBJ1-1	many	TRBV12-3/TRBV12-4	CASSLGSAEAFF	TGTGCCAGCAGTTTGGGCAGCGCTGAAGCTTTCTTT
.	TRBJ2-5	.	TRBV5-1	CASSKEWGSETQYF	TGCGCCAGCAGCAAGGAGTGGGGCTCGGAGACCCAGTACTTC
TRBD1	TRBJ1-2	.	TRBV10-3	CAILPGAGQGLYGYTF	TGTGCCATCCTCCCCGGCGCCGGACAGGGGCTTTATGGCTACACCTTC
TRBD2	TRBJ2-1	.	TRBV20-1	CSATTLAGVVNEQFF	TGCAGTGCAACCACACTAGCGGGAGTAGTCAATGAGCAGTTCTTC
.	TRBJ2-2	.	TRBV20-1	CSAREEGAIGELFF	TGCAGTGCTAGAGAGGAGGGGGCAATCGGGGAGCTGTTTTTT
.	TRBJ2-7	few	TRBV6-1	CASTTGGELYEQYF	TGTGCCAGCACTACGGGCGGGGAGTTGTACGAGCAGTACTTC
.	TRBJ2-1	once	TRBV10-3	CAIREDPGLGNEQFF	TGTGCCATCAGGGAGGATCCCGGCTTGGGCAATGAGCAGTTCTTC
TRBD2	TRBJ2-1	.	TRBV6-5	CASSRTSGGPLNEQFF	TGTGCCAGCAGTCGCACTAGCGGGGGCCCACTCAATGAGCAGTTCTTC
TRBD1	TRBJ1-1	few	TRBV27	CASSKQGGNTEAFF	TGTGCCAGCAGTAAACAGGGGGGGAACACTGAAGCTTTCTTT
TRBD2	TRBJ2-5	few	TRBV29-1	CSVYGTSGETQYF	TGCAGCGTCTACGGGACTAGCGGGGAGACCCAGTACTTC
.	TRBJ2-3	few	TRBV7-2	CASSLAREWVQATTSTDTQYF	TGTGCCAGCAGCTTAGCAAGAGAGTGGGTACAGGCAACAACTAGCACAGATACGCAGTATTTT
.	TRBJ2-7	.	TRBV29-1	CSVDPAHDEQYF	TGCAGCGTTGATCCCGCCCATGATGAGCAGTACTTC
.	TRBJ2-3	.	TRBV25-1	CASSEGGKGTDTQYF	TGTGCCAGCAGTGAAGGTGGGAAGGGGACAGATACGCAGTATTTT
TRBD2	TRBJ2-5	few	TRBV19	CASSILADQETQYF	TGTGCCAGTAGTATACTAGCGGATCAAGAGACCCAGTACTTC
.	TRBJ2-3	.	TRBV30	CAWSFHDYSTDTQYF	TGTGCCTGGAGTTTCCACGACTACAGCACAGATACGCAGTATTTT
.	TRBJ1-2	few	TRBV5-1	CASSQQAGAVYGYTF	TGCGCCAGCAGCCAGCAGGCCGGGGCGGTATATGGCTACACCTTC
TRBD1	TRBJ1-3	once	TRBV20-1	CSASKTGGDYLGNTIYF	TGCAGTGCCTCAAAAACAGGGGGCGATTATCTTGGAAACACCATATATTTT
.	TRBJ1-1	.	TRBV5-1	CASSLAQEYTEAFF	TGCGCCAGCAGCTTGGCCCAGGAGTACACTGAAGCTTTCTTT